The 32 T cell receptor beta chains presented below share a single source sample, sequenced in a study of shared clonotypes between healthy human individuals. The protocol was immunoSEQ multiplex PCR, while the TCRdb copy is restricted to in-frame clones and leaves out a portion. The sample shows hundreds of thousands of clones, around 97% of them seen only once. Sequenced material: naive CD4+ T cells sorted from blood. Subset in this sample: CD45RA+ positively selected. Every receptor here comes from a woman in her 30s in good health.

V and J are TRBV6-5 and TRBJ2-5; 8 positions agree with TRBD2. The DNA end favors TRBJ2-7, so the J call may be wrong. The CDR3 is 15 residues long. Germline assignment: CDR1 MNHEY and CDR2 SVGAGI. The CDR3 sequence is CASSFEPGLAYEQYF. The DNA for the CDR3 is TGTGCCAGCAGTTTCGAACCGGGACTAGCCTACGAGCAGTACTTC.

This chain joins TRBV5-1 and TRBJ2-7, with 9 bases fitting TRBD1. Losses at the gene ends were 3 bases for V and 6 bases for J; bases not matched to a gene: 22. Germline assignment: CDR1 SGHRS and CDR2 YFSETQ. The CDR3 totals 19 residues. CDR3 in DNA: TGCGCCAGCAGCTCTTCCGGGACAGGGACCCGGTTGTCGAATTCCGAGCAGTACTTC. Translation gives CASSSSGTGTRLSNSEQYF. The full variable domain, with the rest looked up from reference TRBV5-1 and TRBJ2-7, is KAGVTQTPRYLIKTRGQQVTLSCSPISGHRSVSWYQQTPGQGLQFLFEYFSETQRNKGNFPGRFSGRQFSNSRSEMNVSTLELGDSALYLCASSSSGTGTRLSNSEQYFGPGTRLTVT.

This sequence joins TRBV5-4 and TRBJ2-4; D gene unclear. CDR3 length: 19 residues. V was shortened by 5 bases and J by 0 bases, with 24 bases between the two germline ends. In germline, CDR1 is SGHNT, CDR2 YYREEE (reference sequence). CDR3 in DNA: TGTGCCAGCAGGGTAATCAAGGAGAATAAGAGGTTAGCCAAAAACATTCAGTACTTC. This codes for CASRVIKENKRLAKNIQYF. The full variable domain, its missing parts supplied by reference TRBV5-4 and TRBJ2-4, is ETGVTQSPTHLIKTRGQQVTLRCSSQSGHNTVSWYQQALGQGPQFIFQYYREEENGRGNFPPRFSGLQFPNYSSELNVNALELDDSALYLCASRVIKENKRLAKNIQYFGAGTRLSVL.

The V gene is TRBV19, the J gene TRBJ2-1; D is perhaps TRBD2 (6 bases). Germline V gene lookup returns CDR1 LNHDA and CDR2 SQIVND (reference sequence). V lost 6 bases and J 4 bases, leaving 16 bases between the germline ends. The CDR3 has 15 amino acids. This CDR3 reads CASRSGRRGYNEQFF. The CDR3 nucleotides read TGTGCCAGTAGAAGCGGTCGGAGGGGATACAATGAGCAGTTCTTC. Complete variable domain (other parts from reference TRBV19 and TRBJ2-1): DGGITQSPKYLFRKEGQNVTLSCEQNLNHDAMYWYRQDPGQGLRLIYYSQIVNDFQKGDIAEGYSVSREKKESFPLTVTSAQKNPTAFYLCASRSGRRGYNEQFFGPGTRLTVL.

J is TRBJ2-1 and V is TRBV5-1; a weak D match, TRBD2 (6 bases). CDR3 size: 15 residues. Germline assignment: CDR1 SGHRS and CDR2 YFSETQ. The V end was cut by 5 bases, the J end by 2 bases, with 14 bases between. The CDR3 region has the DNA TGCGCCAGCAGAGGGTCTAGCGTAACCTACAATGAGCAGTTCTTC. Encoded protein: CASRGSSVTYNEQFF. The full variable domain, with the rest looked up from reference TRBV5-1 and TRBJ2-1, is KAGVTQTPRYLIKTRGQQVTLSCSPISGHRSVSWYQQTPGQGLQFLFEYFSETQRNKGNFPGRFSGRQFSNSRSEMNVSTLELGDSALYLCASRGSSVTYNEQFFGPGTRLTVL.

This clone was counted a single time. The rearrangement uses TRBV19 and TRBJ1-5; D uncertain. The CDR3 runs to 16 residues. The germline V gene has CDR1 LNHDA and CDR2 SQIVND (reference sequence). V dropped 5 bases and J dropped 5 bases, with 19 bases sitting between them. CDR3 sequence reads: CASSQARGATYQPQHF. The CDR3 bases are TGTGCCAGTAGTCAGGCGCGCGGCGCCACTTATCAGCCCCAGCATTTT.

This clone was seen a few times. V usage is TRBV28 and J usage is TRBJ1-2; D is undetermined. The CDR3 consists of 15 residues. CDR1 and CDR2 from the germline V gene are MDHEN and SYDVKM. V shed 4 bases and J shed 4 bases, with 16 bases lying between them. CDR3 DNA sequence: TGTGCCAGCAGTTCACCCGGTCGGACTAGCTATGGCTACACCTTC. The encoded protein is CASSSPGRTSYGYTF.

V and J are TRBV7-2 and TRBJ2-1; 11 nucleotides line up with TRBD2. Germline CDR1 reads SGHTA; CDR2 reads FQGNSA. V shed 4 bases and J 4 bases; nucleotides not matched to a gene: 3. This CDR3 region has 15 residues. In DNA form, the CDR3 reads TGTGCCAGCAGCTCCGGACTAGCGGGTTACAATGAGCAGTTCTTC. Translation: CASSSGLAGYNEQFF.

The rearrangement links TRBV27 to TRBJ2-2, with no clear D. CDR3 length equals 14 residues. The germline V and J ends were trimmed by 6 bases and 7 bases, with 15 bases remaining between them. Germline V lookup: CDR1 MNHEY, CDR2 SMNVEV (reference sequence). The CDR3 reads CASSPSLGYGELFF. Here the CDR3 DNA reads TGTGCCAGCAGCCCTTCCCTGGGGTACGGGGAGCTGTTTTTT.

The chain has TRBV5-8 and TRBJ2-1; 7 positions agree with TRBD1. Germline CDR1 reads SGHTS; CDR2 reads YDEGEE. CDR3 size: 14 residues. Germline trimming cut 5 bases from V and 10 bases from J; bases unmatched to any gene: 12. CDR3 nucleotide sequence: TGTGCCAGCAGTTCACAAGGGTACAGGGGCGAGCAGTTCTTC. It translates to CASSSQGYRGEQFF. Full variable domain (rest looked up from reference TRBV5-8 and TRBJ2-1): EAGVTQSPTHLIKTRGQQATLRCSPISGHTSVYWYQQALGLGLQFLLWYDEGEERNRGNFPPRFSGRQFPNYSSELNVNALELEDSALYLCASSSQGYRGEQFFGPGTRLTVL.

This chain links TRBV21-1 with TRBJ2-7; the tabulated D call, TRBD2, remains unverified against the DNA. TRBV21-1 is listed as a pseudogene. The CDR3 runs to 15 residues. The CDR3 region is CASDPCRLADYEQYF. The CDR3 DNA follows: TGTGCCAGCGACCCGTGTCGACTAGCGGACTACGAGCAGTACTTC.

This chain links TRBV5-4 with TRBJ2-3, with D possibly being TRBD2 (6 bases). CDR3 length equals 12 residues. CDR1 is SGHNT, CDR2 YYREEE, per germline (reference sequence). V lost 4 bases to trimming and J lost 10 bases, with 13 bases between them. CDR3 in amino acids: CASSTSGLAQYF. The CDR3 region has the DNA TGTGCCAGCAGCACGAGCGGGCTAGCGCAGTATTTT.

This sequence joins TRBV27 and TRBJ2-7; D is perhaps TRBD1 or TRBD2 (5 bases each). V was pared by 5 bases and J by 0 bases, with 11 bases between. This CDR3 contains 14 residues. Germline loops: CDR1 MNHEY, CDR2 SMNVEV (reference sequence). The CDR3 DNA reads as TGTGCCAGCAGTGGGACCCGGAGCTCCTACGAGCAGTACTTC. This sequence encodes CASSGTRSSYEQYF.

The V and J genes are TRBV12-2 and TRBJ1-1. TRBV12-2 is deemed a pseudogene. The CDR3 contains 17 residues. This chain's CDR3 is CASRLRPRPFKNTEAFF. CDR3 sequence (DNA): TGTGCAAGTCGCTTACGCCCAAGGCCTTTCAAGAACACTGAAGCTTTCTTT.

This clone has a single count. This chain connects TRBV15 to TRBJ1-5, with a weak D call TRBD1 (5 bases). Per germline, CDR1 LNHNV and CDR2 YYDKDF (reference sequence). CDR3 length: 18 amino acids. V was cut by 0 bases and J by 2 bases, with 17 bases left in between. This chain's CDR3 is CATSRERLRGYRNQPQHF. CDR3 coding DNA: TGTGCCACCAGCAGAGAACGTCTGAGGGGTTATCGCAATCAGCCCCAGCATTTT.

The chain joins TRBV9 to TRBJ1-2; the D gene is possibly TRBD1 (5 bases). Per the germline V gene, CDR1 is SGDLS and CDR2 is YYNGEE. The CDR3 length is 13 residues. Trimming took 3 bases from V and 4 from J, leaving 10 bases between them. This CDR3 is CASSAGTGYGYTF. The CDR3 DNA follows: TGTGCCAGCAGCGCCGGGACTGGCTATGGCTACACCTTC.

The chain recombines TRBV25-1 with TRBJ2-3; D not resolved. Trimming removed 6 bases from V and 6 bases from J, with 16 bases in between. In germline, CDR1 is MGHDK, CDR2 SYGVNS. This CDR3 region has 14 residues. The CDR3 loop is CASSPGLGFDTQYF. CDR3 DNA sequence: TGTGCCAGCAGCCCCGGATTGGGCTTCGATACGCAGTATTTT.

V is TRBV28 and J is TRBJ2-7, with 9 bases identical to TRBD1. The CDR3 is 14 residues long. Trimming cost V 10 bases and J 4 bases; bases outside gene matches: 11. Germline values: CDR1 MDHEN, CDR2 SYDVKM. This CDR3 is CATRDSGQGYEQYF. In nucleotides, the CDR3 is TGTGCCACCAGAGACTCGGGACAGGGTTACGAGCAGTACTTC.

This sequence joins TRBV14 and TRBJ1-1; no firm D call. The V and J ends lost 2 bases and 0 bases respectively, with 4 bases between them. The CDR3 length is 13 residues. Looked up from germline, CDR1 is SGHDN and CDR2 is FVKESK. CDR3 protein: CASSQLVNTEAFF. The CDR3 nucleotides read TGTGCCAGCAGCCAATTAGTGAACACTGAAGCTTTCTTT.

The CDR3 loop reads CAIRDRGQGSDSPLHF. The CDR3 coding sequence is TGTGCCATCAGGGATCGGGGACAGGGGAGTGATTCACCCCTCCACTTT. This chain uses TRBV10-3 with TRBJ1-6, with TRBD1 identical over 10 bases. The CDR3 has 16 residues. Germline V gene data show CDR1 as ENHRY and CDR2 as SYGVKD. Trimming at V came to 6 bases and at J to 8 bases, leaving 10 bases not matched to a gene.

The CDR3 bases are TGTGCCAGTAGTAGGGGACAGGGAACCTACGAGCAGTACTTC. It yields the protein CASSRGQGTYEQYF. The rearrangement uses TRBV19 and TRBJ2-7; 9 bases line up with TRBD1. V lost 4 bases, J lost 2 bases, and 3 bases stayed unmatched. Germline lookup yields CDR1 LNHDA and CDR2 SQIVND (reference sequence). This CDR3 is 14 amino acids long.

The chain carries TRBV11-2 and TRBJ2-3, with 11 nucleotides matching TRBD2. CDR1 is SGHAT, CDR2 FQNNGV, per germline. CDR3 size: 15 residues. The V and J ends lost 5 bases and 1 base, in that order; junction bases with no gene match: 2. The CDR3: CASSPGLAGTDTQYF. The DNA for the CDR3 is TGTGCCAGCAGCCCGGGACTAGCGGGCACAGATACGCAGTATTTT.

The gene calls are TRBV7-7 and TRBJ2-3, with 10 bases fitting TRBD2. Germline assignment: CDR1 SSHAT and CDR2 FNYEAQ (reference sequence). This CDR3 region has 15 residues. The ends lost 5 bases at V and 3 bases at J; junction bases unmatched: 5. In DNA, the CDR3 is TGTGCCAGCAGCACCGGGACTAGCGTGACAGATACGCAGTATTTT. Amino acids: CASSTGTSVTDTQYF.

The chain carries TRBV6-1 and TRBJ2-7; tentatively, D is TRBD1 (6 bases). Trimming pared 6 bases from V and 7 bases from J, leaving 16 bases between. Per the germline V gene, CDR1 is MNHNS and CDR2 is SASEGT. The CDR3 has 13 amino acids. As DNA, the CDR3 is TGTGCCAGCAGGGAACAGGGAGTGGGGGAGCAGTACTTC. It is translated as CASREQGVGEQYF.

This sequence joins TRBV2 and TRBJ2-2; no clear D gene. The CDR3 contains 14 residues. Per germline, CDR1 SNHLY and CDR2 FYNNEI. V was pared by 2 bases and J by 5 bases, with 9 bases between. This CDR3 reads CASSEIVGTGELFF. For the CDR3, the DNA is TGTGCCAGCAGTGAAATCGTGGGGACCGGGGAGCTGTTTTTT.

The CDR3 DNA reads as TGTGCCAGCAGCCAAGAAGGGGGAAACACAGATACGCAGTATTTT. Protein: CASSQEGGNTDTQYF. The gene calls are TRBV7-7 and TRBJ2-3, with D maybe TRBD1 (6 bases). The CDR3 is 15 residues long. The germline CDR1 and CDR2 sequences are SSHAT and FNYEAQ (reference sequence). V lost 5 bases, J lost 2 bases, and 14 bases lay in between.

This clone appeared a few times. The rearrangement links TRBV6-5 to TRBJ2-7; D unclear. With 5 bases removed from V and 3 bases from J, the gap between germline ends came to 11 bases. CDR1 MNHEY and CDR2 SVGAGI come from the germline V gene. The CDR3 consists of 13 residues. The CDR3 loop reads CASSEPTHYEQYF. The CDR3 coding sequence is TGTGCCAGCAGTGAGCCAACTCACTACGAGCAGTACTTC.

About this clone: This same CDR3 is encoded by further DNA sequences in the sample. The V gene is TRBV7-3, the J gene TRBJ2-1; TRBD1 agrees at 10 bases. The CDR3 covers 15 residues. J lost 1 base, V lost 5 bases, and 2 bases had no gene match. Germline V gene data show CDR1 as SGHTA and CDR2 as FQGTGA. CDR3 loop: CASSLDRGSYNEQFF. The CDR3 nucleotides read TGTGCCAGCAGCCTGGACAGGGGGTCCTACAATGAGCAGTTCTTC.

The chain employs TRBV19 and TRBJ1-5; D remains ambiguous. Germline lookup yields CDR1 LNHDA and CDR2 SQIVND (reference sequence). This CDR3 has 13 residues. V dropped 1 base and J dropped 5 bases, with 6 bases sitting between them. The CDR3: CASSIGGYQPQHF. DNA for the CDR3: TGTGCCAGTAGTATAGGAGGGTATCAGCCCCAGCATTTT.

Regarding this clone: Other DNA variants within this sample encode the same CDR3. The chain recombines TRBV5-1 with TRBJ2-3; 8 bases line up with TRBD1. The V segment lost 4 bases and the J segment 2 bases; nucleotides outside the gene matches: 3. CDR1 is SGHRS, CDR2 YFSETQ, per germline. CDR3 length: 14 residues. CDR3 nucleotide sequence: TGCGCCAGCAGCCGGGACAGGTCCACAGATACGCAGTATTTT. The encoded protein is CASSRDRSTDTQYF.

The rearrangement links TRBV25-1 to TRBJ2-5; 7 bases are a match to TRBD2. CDR1 MGHDK and CDR2 SYGVNS come from the germline V gene. The V gene end was trimmed by 0 bases and the J gene end by 5 bases; junction bases not matched to a gene: 9. The CDR3 has 16 amino acids. As DNA, the CDR3 is TGTGCCAGCAGTGAATATCAGCGGGATGGGGGGGAGACCCAGTACTTC. It is translated as CASSEYQRDGGETQYF. The entire variable domain, with the rest obtained from reference TRBV25-1 and TRBJ2-5, is as follows: EADIYQTPRYLVIGTGKKITLECSQTMGHDKMYWYQQDPGMELHLIHYSYGVNSTEKGDLSSESTVSRIRTEHFPLTLESARPSHTSQYLCASSEYQRDGGETQYFGPGTRLLVL.

This clone was found once. The chain couples TRBV27 to TRBJ2-1; D not certain. Germline V lookup: CDR1 MNHEY, CDR2 SMNVEV (reference sequence). V was clipped by 6 bases and J by 4 bases, with 16 bases between them. This CDR3 comprises 15 residues. The CDR3 region is CASRDPAMGYNEQFF. Here the CDR3 DNA reads TGTGCCAGCAGGGATCCGGCCATGGGGTACAATGAGCAGTTCTTC.